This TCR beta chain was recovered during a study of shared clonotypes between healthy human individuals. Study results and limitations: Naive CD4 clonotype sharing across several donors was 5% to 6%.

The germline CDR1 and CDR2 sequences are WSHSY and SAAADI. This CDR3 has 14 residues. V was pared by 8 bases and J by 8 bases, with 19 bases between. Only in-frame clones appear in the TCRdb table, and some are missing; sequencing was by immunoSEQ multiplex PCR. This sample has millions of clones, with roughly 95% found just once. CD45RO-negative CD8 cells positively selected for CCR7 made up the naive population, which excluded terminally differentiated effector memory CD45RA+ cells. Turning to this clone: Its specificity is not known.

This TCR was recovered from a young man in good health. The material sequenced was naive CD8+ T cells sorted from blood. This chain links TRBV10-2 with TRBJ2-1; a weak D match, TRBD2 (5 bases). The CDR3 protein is CASHGGLAADEQFF. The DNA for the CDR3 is TGCGCCAGCCATGGAGGTCTAGCCGCCGATGAGCAGTTCTTC.